These 15 T cell receptor beta chains originate from one sample sequenced in a study of T cells after yellow fever vaccination. Each CDR3 protein is one row after TCRdb ran MiXCR on the 5' RACE reads. The repertoire holds about 58,000 distinct CDR3 sequences, around 7% seen once, with around 44% in the top ten. This sample comprised CD8+ T cells sorted from PBMCs, obtained on the day of the first yellow fever vaccination. The receptors here all came from a man aged 18 to 29 who received the YFV17D yellow fever vaccine.

This clonotype was seen repeatedly, ten times or more. This chain uses TRBV29-1 with TRBJ1-1; TRBD1 might be the D (5 bases). The CDR3 spans 15 residues. CDR1 and CDR2 from the germline V gene are SQVTM and ANQGSEA. The ends were cut back, 3 bases at V and 5 bases at J, with 19 bases in the middle. DNA for the CDR3: TGCAGCGTTGATGGCCCAGGGTCGGGGGGAACTGAAGCTTTCTTT. Translated, it gives CSVDGPGSGGTEAFF.

This clonotype has just a few counts. The V gene is TRBV3-1, the J gene TRBJ1-5; D is undetermined. Between the trimmed V and J ends, which lost 4 bases and 6 bases, there was a span of 10 bases. CDR1 is LGHDT and CDR2 is YNNKEL in the germline V gene (reference sequence). The CDR3 runs to 13 residues. CDR3 protein: CASSLATAQPQHF. The CDR3 DNA reads as TGTGCCAGCAGCCTTGCCACAGCTCAGCCCCAGCATTTT.

This clonotype was seen ten or more times. The V and J genes are TRBV10-2 and TRBJ2-1, with TRBD1 identical over 8 bases. The CDR3 contains 14 residues. Per the germline V gene, CDR1 is WSHSY and CDR2 is SAAADI. V lost 10 bases, J lost 3 bases, and 8 bases stayed unmatched. The CDR3 protein is CATLSGQGYNEQFF. The DNA for the CDR3 is TGCGCCACCCTTTCTGGACAGGGCTACAATGAGCAGTTCTTC.

This clonotype has at least ten counts. This chain joins TRBV5-1 and TRBJ1-1; D uncertain. In germline, CDR1 is SGHRS, CDR2 YFSETQ. The CDR3 totals 14 residues. V lost 5 bases and J 1 base, leaving 12 bases between the germline ends. The CDR3 loop reads CASRSPDSNTEAFF. The CDR3 DNA reads as TGCGCCAGCAGGTCCCCGGACTCGAACACTGAAGCTTTCTTT.

This clonotype occurred a few times. The chain combines TRBV9 with TRBJ1-1, with 9 nucleotides matching TRBD1. The CDR3 contains 15 residues. Looked up from germline, CDR1 is SGDLS and CDR2 is YYNGEE. With 3 bases clipped from V and 5 bases from J, the junction kept 8 bases outside the gene matches. The CDR3 DNA reads TGTGCCAGCAGCGCCCGGGACAGGGCGGGAACTGAAGCTTTCTTT. Translation gives CASSARDRAGTEAFF.

This chain connects TRBV29-1 to TRBJ2-1; no clear D. The CDR3 spans 11 residues. Trimming left V 2 bases short and J 3 bases short, with 2 bases between. In germline, CDR1 is SQVTM, CDR2 ANQGSEA. In DNA form, the CDR3 reads TGCAGCGTTGAAATCTACAATGAGCAGTTCTTC. It is translated as CSVEIYNEQFF.

This chain connects TRBV5-1 to TRBJ1-6; no clear D. The CDR3 consists of 16 residues. CDR1 is SGHRS and CDR2 is YFSETQ in the germline V gene. V was pared by 0 bases and J by 0 bases, with 7 bases between. The CDR3 region is CASSLAVSSYNSPLHF. Written as DNA, the CDR3 is TGCGCCAGCAGCTTGGCTGTTAGCTCCTATAATTCACCCCTCCACTTT.

At least ten counts were recorded for this clonotype. The J gene is TRBJ2-1, the V gene TRBV7-2, with D perhaps TRBD2 (5 bases). Germline loops: CDR1 SGHTA, CDR2 FQGNSA. The V end lost 2 bases, the J end lost 4 bases, and 9 bases lay between the germline ends. This CDR3 spans 14 amino acids. In DNA form, the CDR3 reads TGTGCCAGCAGCTTACTCCGGGGTTACAATGAGCAGTTCTTC. Encoded protein: CASSLLRGYNEQFF.

This clonotype has only a few counts. This chain joins TRBV12-3 or TRBV12-4 and TRBJ2-7; the match to TRBD1 covers 10 bases. CDR3 length: 15 amino acids. Trimming removed 4 bases from V and 3 bases from J; junction bases left unmatched: 6. CDR3 in amino acids: CASSSQGTGDYEQYF. CDR3 nucleotide sequence: TGTGCCAGCAGTTCCCAGGGGACAGGGGACTACGAGCAGTACTTC.

This clonotype was counted ten times or more. The rearrangement joins TRBV12-3 or TRBV12-4 to TRBJ2-2; no reliable D call. The CDR3 runs 12 residues. Trimming removed 6 bases from V and 6 bases from J, with 8 bases in between. CDR3 sequence (DNA): TGTGCCAGCAGGCCATCCGCCGGGGAGCTGTTTTTT. Translated, it gives CASRPSAGELFF.

This clonotype was counted many times. The chain carries TRBV6-4 and TRBJ2-3; 8 nucleotides agree with TRBD2. The V gene end was trimmed by 4 bases and the J gene end by 1 base; junction bases not matched to a gene: 4. The CDR3 sequence is 15 residues long. Germline V gene lookup returns CDR1 MRHNA and CDR2 SNTAGT. CDR3 in DNA: TGTGCCAGCAGTGTGGGTAGCGGGGGCACAGATACGCAGTATTTT. Amino acids: CASSVGSGGTDTQYF.

This clonotype has a count of ten or more. The rearrangement joins TRBV10-3 to TRBJ2-1; D is uncertain. The CDR3 loop spans 12 amino acids. V was trimmed by 4 bases and J by 4 bases, leaving 5 bases between them. Germline loops: CDR1 ENHRY, CDR2 SYGVKD. CDR3 loop: CAISGGYNEQFF. The CDR3 bases are TGTGCCATCAGTGGGGGATACAATGAGCAGTTCTTC.

This clonotype turned up a few times. The chain uses TRBV29-1 and TRBJ2-3; 11 bases agree with TRBD2. Losses at the gene ends were 6 bases for V and 4 bases for J; bases not matched to a gene: 9. CDR3 length: 15 residues. From germline, CDR1 is SQVTM and CDR2 ANQGSEA. The CDR3: CSVDGIAGGPDTQYF. For the CDR3, the DNA is TGCAGCGTCGACGGGATAGCGGGGGGGCCAGATACGCAGTATTTT.

This clonotype has only a few counts. This chain joins TRBV7-2 and TRBJ1-1; a possible D gene is TRBD1 (6 bases). The V end lost 4 bases, the J end lost 1 base, and 16 bases lay between the germline ends. Germline V gene lookup returns CDR1 SGHTA and CDR2 FQGNSA. This CDR3 contains 16 residues. The CDR3 reads CASSSQYAGANTEAFF. CDR3 bases: TGTGCCAGCAGCTCTCAATACGCGGGGGCGAACACTGAAGCTTTCTTT. Using reference TRBV7-2 and TRBJ1-1 for the parts outside the CDR3, the full variable domain is GAGVSQSPSNKVTEKGKDVELRCDPISGHTALYWYRQSLGQGLEFLIYFQGNSAPDKSGLPSDRFSAERTGGSVSTLTIQRTQQEDSAVYLCASSSQYAGANTEAFFGQGTRLTVV.

The V call is TRBV7-9, the J call TRBJ2-7, with a tentative D call TRBD1 (6 bases). The CDR3 runs 12 residues. V gave up 5 bases and J gave up 7 bases, with 12 bases separating them. CDR1 is SEHNR, CDR2 FQNEAQ, per germline (reference sequence). CDR3 coding DNA: TGTGCCAGCAGCATAACAGGGTTTGAGCAGTACGTC. Translation gives CASSITGFEQYV.